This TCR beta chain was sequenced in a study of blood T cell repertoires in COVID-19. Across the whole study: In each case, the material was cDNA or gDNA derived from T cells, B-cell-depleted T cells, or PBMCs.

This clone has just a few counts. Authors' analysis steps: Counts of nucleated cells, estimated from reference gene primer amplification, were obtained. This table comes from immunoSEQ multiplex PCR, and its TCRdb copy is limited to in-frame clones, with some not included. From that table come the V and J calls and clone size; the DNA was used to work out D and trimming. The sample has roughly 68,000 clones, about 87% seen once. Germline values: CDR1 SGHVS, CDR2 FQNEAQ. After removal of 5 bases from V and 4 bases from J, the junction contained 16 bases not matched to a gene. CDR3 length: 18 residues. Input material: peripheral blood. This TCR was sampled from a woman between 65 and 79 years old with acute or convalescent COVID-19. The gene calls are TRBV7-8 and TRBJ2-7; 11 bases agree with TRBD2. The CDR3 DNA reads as TGTGCCAGCAGCAAAGCAATGACCGGGACTAGCGGTTATTACGAGCAGTACTTC. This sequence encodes CASSKAMTGTSGYYEQYF.